A selection of T cell receptor beta chains follows, all from one sample in a study of control samples from healthy donors and cancer patients. TCRdb keeps only in-frame clones here, not all; method: immunoSEQ multiplex PCR. The table shows approximately 230,000 clones, with around 79% occurring only once. Sequenced material: PBMCs. Source of these receptors: an older woman with lung cancer. Both conserved end residues are part of each CDR3. A D gene is named only where the DNA matches it firmly.

CASSPRQGRRVDF,TRBV5-6,13,TRBJ2-7,TRBD1
CASSVESVSYEQYF,TRBV2,14,TRBJ2-7,NA
CASSPSPGTGDGNTIYF,TRBV3-1/TRBV3-2,17,TRBJ1-3,TRBD1
CASSPLRTGNTGELFF,TRBV18,16,TRBJ2-2,TRBD1
CSVGADLNSNQPQHF,TRBV29-1,15,TRBJ1-5,NA
CASSEQSGGYNEQFF,TRBV10-1,15,TRBJ2-1,NA
CASGRTSGGYNEQFF,TRBV9,15,TRBJ2-1,TRBD2
CASSVDGVTGDPLHF,TRBV9,15,TRBJ1-6,NA
CASSIVARDYEQYF,TRBV19,14,TRBJ2-7,NA
CASSLAAGGLDTQYF,TRBV28,15,TRBJ2-3,TRBD2
CASSPGTGGASGELFF,TRBV13,16,TRBJ2-2,TRBD1
CATSPGGTGGNSPLHF,TRBV15,16,TRBJ1-6,TRBD1
CASSIIRDPLPQHF,TRBV28,14,TRBJ1-5,NA
CASSEVPGGGAFF,TRBV6-1,13,TRBJ1-1,NA
CASSLDFQALPQYF,TRBV11-2,14,TRBJ2-3,NA
CASSLRGGDGYTF,TRBV7-3,13,TRBJ1-2,TRBD1
CASSLRSGAPRETQYF,TRBV7-9,16,TRBJ2-5,NA
CASSPSIGGPQHF,TRBV3-1/TRBV3-2,13,TRBJ1-5,NA